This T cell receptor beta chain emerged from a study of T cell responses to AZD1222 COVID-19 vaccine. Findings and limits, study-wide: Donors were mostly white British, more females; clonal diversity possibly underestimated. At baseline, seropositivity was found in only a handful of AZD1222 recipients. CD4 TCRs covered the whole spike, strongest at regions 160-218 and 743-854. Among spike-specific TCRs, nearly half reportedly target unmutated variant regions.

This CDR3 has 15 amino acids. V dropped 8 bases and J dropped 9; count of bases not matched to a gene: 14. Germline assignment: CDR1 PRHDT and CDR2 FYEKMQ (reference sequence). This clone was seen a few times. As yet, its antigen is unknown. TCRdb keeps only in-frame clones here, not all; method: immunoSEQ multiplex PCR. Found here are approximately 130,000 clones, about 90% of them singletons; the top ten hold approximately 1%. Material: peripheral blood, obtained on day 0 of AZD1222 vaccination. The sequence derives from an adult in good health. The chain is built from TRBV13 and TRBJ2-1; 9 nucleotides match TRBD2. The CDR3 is CASGASLAGKGEQFF. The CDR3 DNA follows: TGTGCCAGCGGGGCGTCGCTAGCGGGAAAGGGTGAGCAGTTCTTC. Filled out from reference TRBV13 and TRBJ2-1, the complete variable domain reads AAGVIQSPRHLIKEKRETATLKCYPIPRHDTVYWYQQGPGQDPQFLISFYEKMQSDKGSIPDRFSAQQFSDYHSELNMSSLELGDSALYFCASGASLAGKGEQFFGPGTRLTVL.